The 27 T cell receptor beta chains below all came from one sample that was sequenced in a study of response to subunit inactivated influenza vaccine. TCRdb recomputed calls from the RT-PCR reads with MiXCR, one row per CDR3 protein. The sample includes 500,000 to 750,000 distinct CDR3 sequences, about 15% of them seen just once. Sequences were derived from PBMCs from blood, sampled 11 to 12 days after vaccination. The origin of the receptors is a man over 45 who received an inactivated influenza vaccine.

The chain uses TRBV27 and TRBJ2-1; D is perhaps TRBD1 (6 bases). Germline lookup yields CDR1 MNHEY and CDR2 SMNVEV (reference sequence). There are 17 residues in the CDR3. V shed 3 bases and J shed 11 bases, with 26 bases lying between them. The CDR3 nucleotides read TGTGCCAGCAGTTTTGTTTTAGTAGGACAGAGCGCTACGAAGCAGTTCTTC. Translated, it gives CASSFVLVGQSATKQFF.

CDR3 bases: TGTGCCAGCAGCTTAGCTAGACTAGCGGGCGAGCAGTACTTC. Amino acids: CASSLARLAGEQYF. This sequence joins TRBV7-2 and TRBJ2-7; 10 bases agree with TRBD2. Germline V gene sequence: CDR1 SGHTA, CDR2 FQGNSA. This CDR3 contains 14 residues. J lost 6 bases, V lost 0 bases, and 2 bases had no gene match.

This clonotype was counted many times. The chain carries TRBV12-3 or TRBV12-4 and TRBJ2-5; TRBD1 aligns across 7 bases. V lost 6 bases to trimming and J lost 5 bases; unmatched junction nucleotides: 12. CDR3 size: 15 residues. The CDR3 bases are TGTGCCAGCAGCAAGACCTTGACAGGGTCGGAGACCCAGTACTTC. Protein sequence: CASSKTLTGSETQYF.

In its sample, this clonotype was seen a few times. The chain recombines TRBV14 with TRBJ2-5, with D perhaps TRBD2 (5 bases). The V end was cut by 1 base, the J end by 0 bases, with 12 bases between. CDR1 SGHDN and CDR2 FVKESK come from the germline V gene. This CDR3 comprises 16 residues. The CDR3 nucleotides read TGTGCCAGCAGCCAAGGGCCCGGGGTGTACCAAGAGACCCAGTACTTC. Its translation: CASSQGPGVYQETQYF. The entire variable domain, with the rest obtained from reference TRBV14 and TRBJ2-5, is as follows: EAGVTQFPSHSVIEKGQTVTLRCDPISGHDNLYWYRRVMGKEIKFLLHFVKESKQDESGMPNNRFLAERTGGTYSTLKVQPAELEDSGVYFCASSQGPGVYQETQYFGPGTRLLVL.

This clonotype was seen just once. In nucleotides, the CDR3 is TGTGCCAGCAGCAGAACAGGGTGGGGAGAGACCCAGTACTTC. Translation gives CASSRTGWGETQYF. The chain carries TRBV6-1 and TRBJ2-5; D perhaps matches TRBD1 (6 bases). V was shortened by 6 bases and J by 4 bases, with 15 bases between the two germline ends. The CDR3 contains 14 residues. Germline V gene data show CDR1 as MNHNS and CDR2 as SASEGT.

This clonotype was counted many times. This CDR3 reads CASSLEGHKASYTF. CDR3 in DNA: TGCGCCAGCAGCCTCGAGGGACATAAGGCTTCCTACACCTTC. The rearrangement links TRBV5-1 to TRBJ1-2, with D maybe TRBD1 (6 bases). Germline assignment: CDR1 SGHRS and CDR2 YFSETQ. This CDR3 contains 14 residues. V dropped 4 bases and J dropped 10 bases, with 20 bases sitting between them. Variable domain in full (rest from reference TRBV5-1 and TRBJ1-2): KAGVTQTPRYLIKTRGQQVTLSCSPISGHRSVSWYQQTPGQGLQFLFEYFSETQRNKGNFPGRFSGRQFSNSRSEMNVSTLELGDSALYLCASSLEGHKASYTFGSGTRLTVV.

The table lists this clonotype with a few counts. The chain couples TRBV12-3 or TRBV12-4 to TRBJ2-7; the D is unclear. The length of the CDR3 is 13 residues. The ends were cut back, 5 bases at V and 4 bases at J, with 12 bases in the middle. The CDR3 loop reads CASSIQHRYEQYF. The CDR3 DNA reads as TGTGCCAGCAGTATACAACACCGGTACGAGCAGTACTTC.

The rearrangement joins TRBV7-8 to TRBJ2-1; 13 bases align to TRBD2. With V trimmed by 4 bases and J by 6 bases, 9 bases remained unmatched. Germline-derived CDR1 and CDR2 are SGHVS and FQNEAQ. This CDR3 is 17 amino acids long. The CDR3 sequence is CASSSRTSGGGSNEQFF. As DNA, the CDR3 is TGTGCCAGCAGCTCCCGGACTAGCGGGGGAGGTTCCAATGAGCAGTTCTTC.

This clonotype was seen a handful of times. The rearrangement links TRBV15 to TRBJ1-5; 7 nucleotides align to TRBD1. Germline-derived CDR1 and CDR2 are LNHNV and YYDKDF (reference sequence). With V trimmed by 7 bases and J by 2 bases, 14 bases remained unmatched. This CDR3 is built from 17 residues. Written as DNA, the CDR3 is TGTGCCACCACCTCGACAGAGAAGCAGGGGGGCAATCAGCCCCAGCATTTT. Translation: CATTSTEKQGGNQPQHF. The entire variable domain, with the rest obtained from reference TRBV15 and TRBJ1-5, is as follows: DAMVIQNPRYQVTQFGKPVTLSCSQTLNHNVMYWYQQKSSQAPKLLFHYYDKDFNNEADTPDNFQSRRPNTSFCFLDIRSPGLGDTAMYLCATTSTEKQGGNQPQHFGDGTRLSIL.

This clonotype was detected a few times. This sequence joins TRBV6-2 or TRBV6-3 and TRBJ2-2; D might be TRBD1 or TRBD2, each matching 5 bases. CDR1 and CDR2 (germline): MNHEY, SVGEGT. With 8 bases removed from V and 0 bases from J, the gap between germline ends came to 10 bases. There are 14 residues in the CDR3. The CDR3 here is CASSWDPNTGELFF. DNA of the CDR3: TGTGCCAGCTCCTGGGACCCGAACACCGGGGAGCTGTTTTTT.

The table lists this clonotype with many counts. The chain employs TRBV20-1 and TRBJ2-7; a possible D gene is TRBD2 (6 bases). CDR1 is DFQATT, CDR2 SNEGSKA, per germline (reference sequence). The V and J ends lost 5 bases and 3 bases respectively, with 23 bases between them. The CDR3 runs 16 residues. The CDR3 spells CSARNSRREILYEQYF. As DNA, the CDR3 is TGCAGTGCTCGGAACTCCCGGAGGGAAATTCTCTACGAGCAGTACTTC.

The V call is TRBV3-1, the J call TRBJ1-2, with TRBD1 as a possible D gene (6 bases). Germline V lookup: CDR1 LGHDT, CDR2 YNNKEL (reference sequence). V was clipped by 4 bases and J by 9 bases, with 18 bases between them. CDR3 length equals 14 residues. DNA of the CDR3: TGTGCCAGCAGCCCAACAGGACAGAGAATGCGCTACACCTTC. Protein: CASSPTGQRMRYTF. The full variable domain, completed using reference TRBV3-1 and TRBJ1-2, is DTAVSQTPKYLVTQMGNDKSIKCEQNLGHDTMYWYKQDSKKFLKIMFSYNNKELIINETVPNRFSPKSPDKAHLNLHINSLELGDSAVYFCASSPTGQRMRYTFGSGTRLTVV.

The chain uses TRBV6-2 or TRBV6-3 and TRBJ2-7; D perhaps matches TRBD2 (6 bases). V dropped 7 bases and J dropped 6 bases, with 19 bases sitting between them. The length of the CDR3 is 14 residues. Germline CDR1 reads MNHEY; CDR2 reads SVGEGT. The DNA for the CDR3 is TGTGCCAGCACCAACGTACCCGGGGGAGGCGAGCAGTACTTC. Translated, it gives CASTNVPGGGEQYF.

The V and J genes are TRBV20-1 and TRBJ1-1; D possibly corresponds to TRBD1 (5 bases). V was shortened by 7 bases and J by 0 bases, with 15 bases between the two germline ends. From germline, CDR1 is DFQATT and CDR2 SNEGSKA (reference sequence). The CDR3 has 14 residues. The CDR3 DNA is TGCAGTGTACGGGGGAGAAGTATGAACACTGAAGCTTTCTTT. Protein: CSVRGRSMNTEAFF.

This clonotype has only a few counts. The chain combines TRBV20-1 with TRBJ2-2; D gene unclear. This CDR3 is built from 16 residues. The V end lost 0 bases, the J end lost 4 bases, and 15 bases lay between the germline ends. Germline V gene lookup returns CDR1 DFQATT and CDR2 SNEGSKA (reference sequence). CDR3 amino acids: CSARDPRPGRTGELFF. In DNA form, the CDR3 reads TGCAGTGCTAGAGATCCCCGCCCTGGACGCACCGGGGAGCTGTTTTTT.

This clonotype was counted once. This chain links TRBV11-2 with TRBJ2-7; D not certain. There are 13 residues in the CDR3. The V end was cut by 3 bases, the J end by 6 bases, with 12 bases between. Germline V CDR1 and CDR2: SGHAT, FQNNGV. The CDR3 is CASSFRTSREQYF. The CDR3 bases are TGTGCCAGCAGCTTTAGGACCAGTCGCGAGCAGTACTTC.

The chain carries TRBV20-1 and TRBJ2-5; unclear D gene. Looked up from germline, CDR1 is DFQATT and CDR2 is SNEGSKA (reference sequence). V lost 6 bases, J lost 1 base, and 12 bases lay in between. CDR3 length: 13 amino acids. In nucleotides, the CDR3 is TGCAGTGCCGGCCGCCGCGCCCAAGAGACCCAGTACTTC. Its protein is CSAGRRAQETQYF.

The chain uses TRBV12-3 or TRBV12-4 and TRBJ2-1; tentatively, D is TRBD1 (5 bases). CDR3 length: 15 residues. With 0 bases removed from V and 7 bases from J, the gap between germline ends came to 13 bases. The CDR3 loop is CASSLAHRTVNEQFF. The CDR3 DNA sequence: TGTGCCAGCAGTTTAGCGCACAGGACGGTAAATGAGCAGTTCTTC.

CDR3 bases: TGCAGTGCTAGAGCGCCAGGGCAAAACTACGAGCAGTACTTC. Protein: CSARAPGQNYEQYF. The V call is TRBV20-1, the J call TRBJ2-7; a possible D gene is TRBD1 (5 bases). Looked up from germline, CDR1 is DFQATT and CDR2 is SNEGSKA (reference sequence). CDR3 length: 14 residues. V dropped 1 base and J dropped 3 bases, with 13 bases sitting between them.

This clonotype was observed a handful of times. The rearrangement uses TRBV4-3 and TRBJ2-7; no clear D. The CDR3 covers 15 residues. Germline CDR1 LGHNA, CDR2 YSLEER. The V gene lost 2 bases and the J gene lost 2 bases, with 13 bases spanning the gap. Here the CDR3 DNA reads TGCGCCAGCAGCCAAAGGAGTGGGGATGCCTACGAGCAGTACTTC. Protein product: CASSQRSGDAYEQYF.

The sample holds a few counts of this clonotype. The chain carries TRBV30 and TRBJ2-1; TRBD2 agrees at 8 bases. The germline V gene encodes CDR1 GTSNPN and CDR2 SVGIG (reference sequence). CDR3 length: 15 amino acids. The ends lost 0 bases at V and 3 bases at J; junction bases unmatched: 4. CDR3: CAWSVTSAYYNEQFF. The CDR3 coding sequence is TGTGCCTGGAGTGTGACTAGCGCCTACTACAATGAGCAGTTCTTC.

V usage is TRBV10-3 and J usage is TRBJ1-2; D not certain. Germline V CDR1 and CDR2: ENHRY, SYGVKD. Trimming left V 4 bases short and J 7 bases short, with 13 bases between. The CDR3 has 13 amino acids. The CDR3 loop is CAISAVPVVGYTF. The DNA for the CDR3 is TGTGCCATCAGTGCCGTGCCCGTAGTTGGCTACACCTTC.

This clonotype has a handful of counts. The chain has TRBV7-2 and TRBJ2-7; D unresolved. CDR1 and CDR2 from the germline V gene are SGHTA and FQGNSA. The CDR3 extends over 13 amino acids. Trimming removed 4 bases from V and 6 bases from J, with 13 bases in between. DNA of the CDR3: TGTGCCAGCAGCTCTCTGATTCCTGGCGAGCAGTACTTC. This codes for CASSSLIPGEQYF.

In DNA form, the CDR3 reads TGTGCCACCTCATTGGGGGGGTCCTACAATGAGCAGTTCTTC. It yields the protein CATSLGGSYNEQFF. The V and J genes are TRBV15 and TRBJ2-1; 7 nucleotides line up with TRBD2. Germline-derived CDR1 and CDR2 are LNHNV and YYDKDF (reference sequence). V lost 8 bases and J lost 1; bases outside the gene matches: 5. The CDR3 runs to 14 residues. Full variable domain (outside the CDR3, taken from reference TRBV15 and TRBJ2-1): DAMVIQNPRYQVTQFGKPVTLSCSQTLNHNVMYWYQQKSSQAPKLLFHYYDKDFNNEADTPDNFQSRRPNTSFCFLDIRSPGLGDTAMYLCATSLGGSYNEQFFGPGTRLTVL.

The CDR3 region is CAWSEGATVQYF. CDR3 sequence (DNA): TGTGCCTGGAGCGAGGGGGCGACTGTTCAGTACTTC. The chain joins TRBV30 to TRBJ2-4; 7 bases map to TRBD1. V lost 3 bases to trimming and J lost 11 bases; unmatched junction nucleotides: 7. The V gene's germline CDR1 is GTSNPN and CDR2 SVGIG (reference sequence). The CDR3 length is 12 residues.

For the CDR3, the DNA is TGTGCCAGCAGTGTTTCCCCGAGGGAGACCCAGTACTTC. Its protein is CASSVSPRETQYF. The rearrangement joins TRBV2 to TRBJ2-5; no clear D gene. The ends were cut back, 4 bases at V and 5 bases at J, with 11 bases in the middle. Germline CDR1 and CDR2: SNHLY and FYNNEI. This CDR3 is built from 13 residues.

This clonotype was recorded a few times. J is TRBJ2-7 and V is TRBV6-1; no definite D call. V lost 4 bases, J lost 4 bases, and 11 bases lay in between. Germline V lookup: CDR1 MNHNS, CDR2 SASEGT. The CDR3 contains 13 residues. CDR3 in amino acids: CASSGKGEYEQYF. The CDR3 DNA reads TGTGCCAGCAGTGGTAAGGGTGAGTACGAGCAGTACTTC.